This is a list of T cell receptor beta chains from one sample in a study of cytomegalovirus exposure and HLA in healthy donors. Sequenced by immunoSEQ multiplex PCR; TCRdb stores in-frame clones only, minus some. The sample contains 150,000 to 200,000 clones, approximately 81% of which appear only once. The sample consisted of PBMCs. Every receptor here comes from a woman between 50 and 59 years old in good health and CMV-seronegative. Both conserved end residues are part of each CDR3. A D gene is named only where the DNA matches it firmly. A clone size is listed for some rows: how often the clone was seen (once, few, many), or a class if it is expanded.

TRBD1,TRBJ1-3,.,TRBV25-1,CASRKTGAGNTIYF,TGTGCCAGCAGAAAGACAGGGGCTGGAAACACCATATATTTT
.,TRBJ2-2,few,TRBV2,CASSGVRGTGELFF,TGTGCCAGCAGTGGTGTCAGGGGAACCGGGGAGCTGTTTTTT
.,TRBJ2-7,.,TRBV28,CASRSLSGEQYF,TGTGCCAGCAGGTCCTTGTCGGGCGAGCAGTACTTC
.,TRBJ2-1,.,TRBV6-1,CASSEPGLPREQFF,TGTGCCAGCAGTGAGCCGGGACTCCCACGAGAGCAGTTCTTC
.,TRBJ1-1,.,TRBV15,CATERVTEAFF,TGTGCCACCGAGAGAGTGACTGAAGCTTTCTTT
.,TRBJ2-1,few,TRBV7-2,CASTQDGGWVDEQFF,TGTGCCAGCACCCAGGATGGGGGCTGGGTTGATGAGCAGTTCTTC
.,TRBJ2-4,.,TRBV7-8,CASSPDRFPGSAKNIQYF,TGTGCCAGCAGCCCAGACAGGTTCCCCGGTTCAGCCAAAAACATTCAGTACTTC
TRBD1,TRBJ2-7,.,TRBV27,CASSPYDRDEQYF,TGTGCCAGCAGTCCCTACGACAGGGACGAGCAGTACTTC
TRBD1,TRBJ2-7,.,TRBV30,CAWSDRGDEQYF,TGTGCCTGGAGTGACAGGGGAGACGAGCAGTACTTC
.,TRBJ2-3,.,TRBV9,CASSVVTADTQYF,TGTGCCAGCAGCGTAGTAACAGCAGATACGCAGTATTTT
TRBD1,TRBJ2-7,.,TRBV10-3,CAISHPTGGKAQYEQYF,TGTGCCATCAGTCACCCCACAGGGGGTAAGGCCCAGTACGAGCAGTACTTC
.,TRBJ1-2,.,TRBV25-1,CASSDGGGYTF,TGTGCCAGCAGTGATGGAGGGGGCTACACCTTC
.,TRBJ2-2,.,TRBV19,CASRDGAYTGELFF,TGTGCCAGTAGGGATGGGGCCTACACCGGGGAGCTGTTTTTT
TRBD1,TRBJ2-7,.,TRBV5-1,CASSPGQGTDEQYF,TGCGCCAGCAGCCCCGGACAGGGGACGGACGAGCAGTACTTC
TRBD1,TRBJ1-3,.,TRBV6-6,CASSYTTGGRGNTIYF,TGTGCCAGCAGTTACACAACAGGGGGAAGGGGAAACACCATATATTTT
TRBD1,TRBJ2-7,.,TRBV5-3,CARSLQGIYEQYF,TGTGCCAGAAGCCTACAGGGGATCTACGAGCAGTACTTC
TRBD2,TRBJ2-1,.,TRBV7-9,CSSSLGVSSGGANEQFF,TGTTCCAGCAGCTTAGGGGTGTCCAGCGGGGGGGCTAATGAGCAGTTCTTC
TRBD1,TRBJ2-3,few,TRBV19,CASSIGPSQGERTDTQYF,TGTGCCAGTAGTATAGGTCCCTCACAGGGGGAGCGCACAGATACGCAGTATTTT
.,TRBJ2-7,once,TRBV7-9,CASSSLRDRETSGGYEQYF,TGTGCCAGCAGCTCGCTCCGGGACAGGGAGACTAGCGGAGGCTACGAGCAGTACTTC
TRBD1,TRBJ2-2,few,TRBV5-5,CASSLGTAGELFF,TGTGCCAGCAGCCTGGGGACAGCCGGGGAGCTGTTTTTT
.,TRBJ1-1,.,TRBV28,CASSPGGQGNTEAFF,TGTGCCAGCAGTCCCGGAGGGCAGGGGAACACTGAAGCTTTCTTT
TRBD1,TRBJ1-1,.,TRBV19,CASSKDRDTEAFF,TGTGCCAGTAGTAAGGACAGGGACACTGAAGCTTTCTTT
.,TRBJ2-7,few,TRBV5-1,CASSLFSQPGPYEQYF,TGCGCCAGCAGCTTGTTTAGCCAGCCCGGCCCCTACGAGCAGTACTTC
.,TRBJ2-5,.,TRBV6-6,CASSYFGGETQYF,TGTGCCAGCAGTTACTTCGGGGGAGAGACCCAGTACTTC
TRBD1,TRBJ1-4,.,TRBV28,CASSIPRGIGEKLFF,TGTGCCAGCAGTATACCCAGGGGGATCGGAGAAAAACTGTTTTTT
.,TRBJ1-2,.,TRBV10-3,CAISESLGVYGYTF,TGTGCCATCAGTGAGTCCTTAGGGGTGTATGGCTACACCTTC
TRBD1,TRBJ2-7,.,TRBV18,CASSPTDRAYEQYF,TGTGCCAGCTCACCGACGGACAGGGCCTACGAGCAGTACTTC
.,TRBJ2-3,.,TRBV4-2,CASSQDLGGGTDTQYF,TGTGCCAGCAGCCAAGATTTGGGGGGAGGCACAGATACGCAGTATTTT
TRBD1,TRBJ2-2,.,TRBV28,CASRFGDRGYTGELFF,TGTGCCAGCAGGTTCGGGGACAGGGGGTACACCGGGGAGCTGTTTTTT
.,TRBJ2-4,.,TRBV4-3,CASSQDNNRDIQYF,TGCGCCAGCAGCCAAGATAATAACCGGGACATTCAGTACTTC
TRBD2,TRBJ2-5,.,TRBV5-6,CASSLAGTSGAQETQYF,TGTGCCAGCAGCTTGGCCGGGACTAGCGGGGCACAAGAGACCCAGTACTTC
.,TRBJ1-1,.,TRBV5-1,CASSPMVSNTEAFF,TGCGCCAGCAGCCCCATGGTCAGTAACACTGAAGCTTTCTTT
.,TRBJ2-2,.,TRBV6-5,CASGEGGSTGELFF,TGTGCCAGCGGAGAAGGCGGTAGCACCGGGGAGCTGTTTTTT
TRBD1,TRBJ2-7,.,TRBV19,CASRKQGAYEQYF,TGTGCCAGTAGGAAACAGGGGGCCTACGAGCAGTACTTC
.,TRBJ1-2,.,TRBV7-3,CASSLGGEVGGYTF,TGTGCCAGCAGCTTAGGGGGCGAAGTCGGGGGCTACACCTTC
.,TRBJ2-7,.,TRBV29-1,CSVRPGGDEQYF,TGCAGCGTTCGTCCCGGAGGGGACGAGCAGTACTTC
.,TRBJ2-1,once,TRBV4-3,CASSQDDYNNEQFF,TGCGCCAGCAGCCAAGACGACTACAACAATGAGCAGTTCTTC
.,TRBJ1-6,.,TRBV28,CASSLSQRSTPLHF,TGTGCCAGCAGTTTAAGTCAGAGGTCCACACCCCTCCACTTT
TRBD1,TRBJ1-5,.,TRBV7-6,CASSSTGTGNQPQHF,TGTGCCAGCAGCTCCACCGGGACAGGCAATCAGCCCCAGCATTTT
.,TRBJ2-7,.,TRBV9,CASSVAGGTSYEQYF,TGTGCCAGCAGCGTAGCGGGCGGGACCTCCTACGAGCAGTACTTC
TRBD2,TRBJ2-1,.,TRBV19,CASIGWGLAGSSEQFF,TGTGCCAGTATCGGATGGGGGCTAGCGGGATCGAGTGAGCAGTTCTTC
.,TRBJ1-1,few,TRBV4-3,CASSQEGRGWTEAFF,TGCGCCAGCAGCCAAGAGGGCAGGGGATGGACTGAAGCTTTCTTT
TRBD2,TRBJ2-1,.,TRBV7-3,CASSLAGGEQFF,TGTGCCAGCAGCCTAGCGGGAGGAGAGCAGTTCTTC
.,TRBJ2-1,.,TRBV19,CASSTRNEQFF,TGTGCCAGTAGTACGCGCAATGAGCAGTTCTTC
TRBD1,TRBJ2-4,few,TRBV2,CASSEEQGAKNIQYF,TGTGCCAGCAGTGAAGAACAGGGGGCCAAAAACATTCAGTACTTC
.,TRBJ2-7,.,TRBV7-8,CASSLIKAGQYF,TGTGCCAGCAGCTTAATAAAGGCGGGGCAGTACTTC
.,TRBJ1-2,.,TRBV28,CASTGAGTGNYGYTF,TGTGCCAGCACGGGAGCAGGCACTGGGAACTATGGCTACACCTTC